This T cell receptor (beta chain) was sequenced in a study of cytomegalovirus exposure and HLA in healthy donors. Study conclusions and caveats: In a later analysis, the majority of CMV-associated beta chains seemingly showed HLA restriction. Later analysis reportedly placed an Asian-associated ancestry cluster below the roughly 680-donor mean in N-insertions.

PCR was performed using 60 Vbeta and 13 Jbeta primers. Repertoires were generated with immunoSEQ multiplex PCR, while TCRdb's copy carries only in-frame clones and drops some. The sample has 90,000 to 110,000 clones; around 75% are singletons. Germline assignment: CDR1 KGHSH and CDR2 LQKENI. V shed 2 bases, J shed 4 bases, and the junction held 0 bases outside the gene matches. CDR3 length equals 14 residues. A remark on this clone: Its antigen is unknown.

The chain combines TRBV18 with TRBJ2-5; TRBD2 agrees at 11 bases. The clonotype comes from a man younger than 45 in good health and CMV-seropositive. Sequenced sample: PBMCs. CDR3: CASSPGTSGETQYF. The CDR3 DNA follows: TGTGCCAGCTCACCAGGGACTAGCGGAGAGACCCAGTACTTC.